The 24 T cell receptor beta chains in this list originate from one sample, sequenced in a study of control samples from healthy donors and cancer patients. Clones were sequenced by immunoSEQ multiplex PCR, and TCRdb holds only the in-frame ones, with some missing. The sample includes some 150,000 clones, around 92% of them seen just once. Sequencing was carried out using blood. Receptors originate from a man younger than 40 in good health.

The chain joins TRBV5-4 to TRBJ2-4; no clear D. This CDR3 has 13 residues. Trimming cost V 3 bases and J 4 bases, with 8 bases left between them. Germline V CDR1 and CDR2: SGHNT, YYREEE (reference sequence). CDR3 residues: CASSSGPKNIQYF. DNA for the CDR3: TGTGCCAGCAGCTCGGGCCCAAAAAACATTCAGTACTTC.

CDR3 loop: CASKEGGSGYTF. CDR3 DNA: TGTGCCAGCAAGGAGGGCGGTTCCGGCTACACCTTC. The V and J genes are TRBV2 and TRBJ1-2; D is uncertain. Germline V gives CDR1 SNHLY, CDR2 FYNNEI. Trimming removed 7 bases from V and 8 bases from J, with 14 bases in between. This CDR3 spans 12 amino acids. Combining the CDR3 with reference TRBV2 and TRBJ1-2 gives the whole variable domain EPEVTQTPSHQVTQMGQEVILRCVPISNHLYFYWYRQILGQKVEFLVSFYNNEISEKSEIFDDQFSVERPDGSNFTLKIRSTKLEDSAMYFCASKEGGSGYTFGSGTRLTVV.

This clone was counted a few times. V and J are TRBV5-5 and TRBJ2-7, with unresolved D. From germline, CDR1 is SGHKS and CDR2 YYEKEE (reference sequence). The CDR3 has 16 amino acids. V was cut by 0 bases and J by 3 bases, with 16 bases left in between. The CDR3 bases are TGTGCCAGCAGCTTGGTCATTGGACGGACCAACTACGAGCAGTACTTC. Its protein is CASSLVIGRTNYEQYF.

The chain employs TRBV28 and TRBJ2-7; possible D gene TRBD1, 6 bases. The CDR3 runs 13 residues. Germline CDR1 reads MDHEN; CDR2 reads SYDVKM. The V end lost 3 bases, the J end lost 2 bases, and 8 bases lay between the germline ends. This CDR3 is CASSLDRTYEQYF. The CDR3 DNA sequence: TGTGCCAGCAGTTTGGACAGAACCTACGAGCAGTACTTC. Full variable domain (outside the CDR3, taken from reference TRBV28 and TRBJ2-7): DVKVTQSSRYLVKRTGEKVFLECVQDMDHENMFWYRQDPGLGLRLIYFSYDVKMKEKGDIPEGYSVSREKKERFSLILESASTNQTSMYLCASSLDRTYEQYFGPGTRLTVT.

This chain connects TRBV19 to TRBJ2-1; 8 bases line up with TRBD2. Germline CDR1 reads LNHDA; CDR2 reads SQIVND (reference sequence). V gave up 3 bases and J gave up 2 bases; unmatched junction bases: 6. CDR3 size: 16 residues. This chain's CDR3 is CASSIFGGGTYNEQFF. The CDR3 coding sequence is TGTGCCAGTAGTATCTTCGGCGGGGGGACCTACAATGAGCAGTTCTTC. The full variable domain, rest sourced from reference TRBV19 and TRBJ2-1, is DGGITQSPKYLFRKEGQNVTLSCEQNLNHDAMYWYRQDPGQGLRLIYYSQIVNDFQKGDIAEGYSVSREKKESFPLTVTSAQKNPTAFYLCASSIFGGGTYNEQFFGPGTRLTVL.

The chain uses TRBV3-1 (or the pseudogene TRBV3-2) and TRBJ1-2; no definite D call. V lost 1 base and J 1 base, leaving 16 bases between the germline ends. From germline, CDR1 is LGHDT and CDR2 YNNKEL (reference sequence). The CDR3 consists of 17 residues. In DNA form, the CDR3 reads TGTGCCAGCAGCCAAGTTCCAACCGGGGAGAGTAACTATGGCTACACCTTC. Its protein is CASSQVPTGESNYGYTF.

This CDR3 reads CASSLAVQGNYGYTF. For the CDR3, the DNA is TGTGCCAGCAGCTTAGCGGTACAGGGGAACTATGGCTACACCTTC. V usage is TRBV7-9 and J usage is TRBJ1-2; 7 nucleotides match TRBD1. This CDR3 spans 15 amino acids. Germline CDR1 is SEHNR and CDR2 is FQNEAQ (reference sequence). V shed 0 bases and J 2 bases; nucleotides not matched to a gene: 3.

This chain links TRBV28 with TRBJ1-6, with a tentative D call TRBD1 (6 bases). The germline V and J ends were trimmed by 8 bases and 10 bases, with 21 bases remaining between them. The CDR3 covers 15 residues. The germline V gene encodes CDR1 MDHEN and CDR2 SYDVKM. The CDR3 loop is CASLRPTGTVSPLHF. The CDR3 DNA reads TGTGCCAGCCTGCGTCCTACAGGGACCGTATCACCCCTCCACTTT.

V and J are TRBV9 and TRBJ1-6; D call uncertain. The V end lost 4 bases, the J end lost 9 bases, and 14 bases lay between the germline ends. Germline V gene lookup returns CDR1 SGDLS and CDR2 YYNGEE. This CDR3 has 14 amino acids. The CDR3 DNA follows: TGTGCCAGCAGCCCATTAAGCGGTGGTTCACCCCTCCACTTT. Protein sequence: CASSPLSGGSPLHF.

In DNA, the CDR3 is TGCGCCAGCAGCCATCCTTCTCCGCGGGGGGGCCGGTCCGGGGAGCTGTTTTTT. It yields the protein CASSHPSPRGGRSGELFF. V usage is TRBV4-1 and J usage is TRBJ2-2, with 9 bases matching TRBD2. In germline, CDR1 is MGHRA, CDR2 YSYEKL. The CDR3 extends over 18 amino acids. Unmatched junction bases numbered 14, after V lost 3 bases and J lost 6 bases.

The gene calls are TRBV19 and TRBJ2-7; D might be TRBD2 (7 bases). V lost 3 bases and J lost 4, with 13 bases in between. CDR1 and CDR2 from the germline V gene are LNHDA and SQIVND (reference sequence). The CDR3 is 14 residues long. The DNA of the CDR3 is TGTGCCAGTAGTATTCGGGGGGCCGGGTACGAGCAGTACTTC. Amino acid sequence: CASSIRGAGYEQYF.

The rearrangement links TRBV5-1 to TRBJ2-2; 8 bases align to TRBD2. Trimming cost V 1 base and J 0 bases; bases outside gene matches: 5. Germline CDR1 SGHRS, CDR2 YFSETQ. The CDR3 runs 17 residues. The CDR3 nucleotides read TGCGCCAGCAGCTTGATGCTGCGGGGGGCGAACACCGGGGAGCTGTTTTTT. Translated: CASSLMLRGANTGELFF.

The V call is TRBV5-1, the J call TRBJ1-1; D call uncertain. Germline CDR1 SGHRS, CDR2 YFSETQ. V was cut by 1 base and J by 3 bases, with 10 bases left in between. This CDR3 region has 14 residues. The CDR3 nucleotides are TGCGCCAGCAGCTTGAGACCCTTGGACACTGAAGCTTTCTTT. This sequence encodes CASSLRPLDTEAFF.

Note on this clone: The sample holds other DNA sequences that translate to the same CDR3. The chain combines TRBV27 with TRBJ1-2, with D unclear. Germline-derived CDR1 and CDR2 are MNHEY and SMNVEV (reference sequence). This CDR3 region has 13 residues. V was trimmed by 0 bases and J by 2 bases, leaving 4 bases between them. The CDR3 DNA follows: TGTGCCAGCAGTTTATCTGCCAACTATGGCTACACCTTC. Translation gives CASSLSANYGYTF.

V gene TRBV7-8 combines with J gene TRBJ2-1; the D gene is possibly TRBD1 (5 bases). The V and J ends lost 1 base and 1 base respectively, with 14 bases between them. Germline V gene data show CDR1 as SGHVS and CDR2 as FQNEAQ. The CDR3 extends over 17 amino acids. The CDR3 DNA reads TGTGCCAGCAGCTTAGAAAGGACATTCATTTCCTACAATGAGCAGTTCTTC. Translated: CASSLERTFISYNEQFF.

This chain uses TRBV4-1 with TRBJ2-2; D might be TRBD1 or TRBD2, each matching 5 bases. This CDR3 comprises 18 residues. With 1 base removed from V and 0 bases from J, the gap between germline ends came to 15 bases. Germline values: CDR1 MGHRA, CDR2 YSYEKL. The CDR3 region is CASSQVGLADANTGELFF. CDR3 in DNA: TGCGCCAGCAGCCAAGTGGGGCTAGCTGACGCGAACACCGGGGAGCTGTTTTTT.

The sample holds one count of this clone. J is TRBJ2-7 and V is TRBV27, with TRBD1 as a possible D gene (5 bases). This CDR3 region has 13 residues. Trimming stripped 3 bases from V and 4 bases from J, with 10 bases between. CDR1 MNHEY and CDR2 SMNVEV come from the germline V gene (reference sequence). The DNA for the CDR3 is TGTGCCAGCAGTTTTGGGGCAGGGTACGAGCAGTACTTC. Its translation is CASSFGAGYEQYF.

The chain couples TRBV20-1 to TRBJ2-4, with D possibly TRBD1 on 5 matching bases. Looked up from germline, CDR1 is DFQATT and CDR2 is SNEGSKA (reference sequence). Trimming stripped 3 bases from V and 6 bases from J, with 12 bases between. The length of the CDR3 is 13 residues. The CDR3 coding sequence is TGCAGTGCTAGTATAAGCCAGGGAAACATTCAGTACTTC. Protein product: CSASISQGNIQYF.

The chain employs TRBV12-3 or TRBV12-4 and TRBJ1-2, with D maybe TRBD1 (6 bases). V lost 6 bases, J lost 6 bases, and 14 bases lay in between. The CDR3 consists of 13 residues. In DNA form, the CDR3 reads TGTGCCAGCAGGACGGACAGAGCCCATGGCTACACCTTC. Protein product: CASRTDRAHGYTF.

The chain uses TRBV27 and TRBJ2-7; a possible D gene is TRBD1 (5 bases). The CDR3 is 15 residues long. V lost 2 bases and J 3 bases, leaving 14 bases between the germline ends. The germline CDR1 and CDR2 sequences are MNHEY and SMNVEV (reference sequence). The DNA for the CDR3 is TGTGCCAGCAGTTTAGGGGCAGGCCCAATCTACGAGCAGTACTTC. Translated, it gives CASSLGAGPIYEQYF.

The chain has TRBV24-1 and TRBJ2-6; TRBD1 matches at 9 bases. The length of the CDR3 is 16 residues. The trim removed 9 bases at V and 2 bases at J, leaving 7 bases unmatched. Looked up from germline, CDR1 is KGHDR and CDR2 is SFDVKD. The CDR3 coding sequence is TGTGCCACCTTGGACAGGGGAGAGGCTGGGGCCAACGTCCTGACTTTC. Amino acid sequence: CATLDRGEAGANVLTF.

V is TRBV2 and J is TRBJ2-3; D perhaps matches TRBD2 (6 bases). The germline V gene encodes CDR1 SNHLY and CDR2 FYNNEI. CDR3 length equals 13 residues. V was cut by 3 bases and J by 5 bases, with 9 bases left in between. In DNA, the CDR3 is TGTGCCAGCAGTGACTTCGGGGGAGATACGCAGTATTTT. Translated: CASSDFGGDTQYF.

The chain joins TRBV27 to TRBJ1-2, with 7 bases aligning to TRBD1. Germline assignment: CDR1 MNHEY and CDR2 SMNVEV (reference sequence). The trim removed 1 base at V and 4 bases at J, leaving 3 bases unmatched. The CDR3 length is 14 residues. The CDR3 region has the DNA TGTGCCAGCAGTTTATACCAGGGGGTCTATGGCTACACCTTC. Residues: CASSLYQGVYGYTF.

CDR3 residues: CASSYGGSGTEAFF. DNA for the CDR3: TGTGCCAGCAGTTATGGGGGCTCGGGGACTGAAGCTTTCTTT. V is TRBV6-6 and J is TRBJ1-1; maybe TRBD1 (6 bases). This CDR3 is 14 amino acids long. Germline assignment: CDR1 MNHNY and CDR2 SVGAGI (reference sequence). V dropped 3 bases and J dropped 5 bases, with 13 bases sitting between them.